This TCR beta chain stems from a study of metastatic and nonmetastatic thyroid tumors. TCRdb re-called the PCR reads through MiXCR. The sample has some 6,900 clones, approximately 32% seen once; the top ten hold around 42%. Before thyroid surgery, none of the patients had received any treatment. This clone is labeled medium-sized (0.01 to 0.1%). Germline CDR1 reads LGHNT; CDR2 reads FRNRAP. V lost 5 bases and J lost 7, with 21 bases in between. This CDR3 is 15 amino acids long. The clonotype was recovered from a female donor with papillary thyroid cancer or a benign thyroid nodule (not recorded which). Some clones in this sample may be carry-over from other donors' samples. Specimen: tumor tissue. The V and J genes are TRBV12-5 and TRBJ2-7; perhaps TRBD2 as D (7 bases). CDR3 sequence: CASGPAGGGAKEQYF. The CDR3 nucleotides are TGTGCTAGTGGTCCCGCCGGAGGGGGGGCGAAAGAGCAGTACTTC.